The 5 T cell receptor beta chains below all came from one sample that was sequenced in a study of beta chain features in type 1 diabetes. What was sequenced were expressed TCRB transcripts, since all of the isolated RNA had been reverse transcribed. Clones were read by immunoSEQ multiplex PCR, and TCRdb kept only the in-frame ones, dropping some. Of roughly 330,000 clones in the sample, roughly 11% were seen once. Sequencing used naive CD4+ T cells from blood. The receptor set was obtained from a woman aged 30 to 39 in good health.

The J gene is TRBJ2-3, the V gene TRBV30; D is possibly TRBD2 (5 bases). CDR1 and CDR2 from the germline V gene are GTSNPN and SVGIG (reference sequence). V was cut by 0 bases and J by 4 bases, with 17 bases left in between. This CDR3 has 16 amino acids. In DNA, the CDR3 is TGTGCCTGGAGTGTCGGGTCGCGGGCTTGGGCAGATACGCAGTATTTT. It encodes CAWSVGSRAWADTQYF. The whole variable domain, remainder taken from reference TRBV30 and TRBJ2-3, is SQTIHQWPATLVQPVGSPLSLECTVEGTSNPNLYWYRQAAGRGLQLLFYSVGIGQISSEVPQNLSASRPQDRQFILSSKKLLLSDSGFYLCAWSVGSRAWADTQYFGPGTRLTVL.

The CDR3 is CASTNQRSSYEQYF. The CDR3 DNA is TGTGCCAGCACCAACCAGCGGAGCTCCTACGAGCAGTACTTC. This sequence joins TRBV7-2 and TRBJ2-7; D possibly corresponds to TRBD2 (5 bases). Germline V gene sequence: CDR1 SGHTA, CDR2 FQGNSA. This CDR3 is 14 amino acids long. Trimming pared 7 bases from V and 0 bases from J, leaving 13 bases between.

This clone was counted between two and nine times. This rearrangement joins TRBV7-3 to TRBJ2-1, with TRBD2 identical over 8 bases. The germline CDR1 and CDR2 sequences are SGHTA and FQGTGA. Trimming took 6 bases from V and 0 from J; bases not matched to a gene: 7. The CDR3 spans 16 residues. The chain's CDR3 is CASSSSGTSSYNEQFF. The CDR3 coding sequence is TGTGCCAGCAGTTCTTCCGGGACTAGCTCCTACAATGAGCAGTTCTTC.

This clone was counted between two and nine times. This chain joins TRBV5-4 and TRBJ2-3; TRBD1 matches at 10 bases. Germline values: CDR1 SGHNT, CDR2 YYREEE (reference sequence). Losses at the gene ends were 4 bases for V and 3 bases for J; bases not matched to a gene: 2. CDR3 length equals 14 residues. The CDR3 region has the DNA TGTGCCAGCAGCCGGGACAGGGGAACAGATACGCAGTATTTT. Its protein product is CASSRDRGTDTQYF. The whole variable domain, remainder taken from reference TRBV5-4 and TRBJ2-3, is ETGVTQSPTHLIKTRGQQVTLRCSSQSGHNTVSWYQQALGQGPQFIFQYYREEENGRGNFPPRFSGLQFPNYSSELNVNALELDDSALYLCASSRDRGTDTQYFGPGTRLTVL.

The J gene is TRBJ2-7, the V gene TRBV19, with 10 bases matching TRBD2. Germline V gene lookup returns CDR1 LNHDA and CDR2 SQIVND (reference sequence). The V gene end was trimmed by 7 bases and the J gene end by 3 bases; junction bases not matched to a gene: 9. The length of the CDR3 is 15 residues. The CDR3 DNA sequence: TGTGCCAGTACACTAGGGGCTAGCGGGAGCTACGAGCAGTACTTC. Its protein product is CASTLGASGSYEQYF.